These 5 T cell receptor beta chains originate from one sample sequenced in a study of PD-1 blockade in mismatch repair-deficient tumors. The method was immunoSEQ multiplex PCR; TCRdb's version includes in-frame clones alone and lacks a portion of them. Counted here are 120,000 or so clones, about 86% occurring once; the ten biggest clones make up about 13%. Sample: peripheral blood, taken 44 weeks after starting pembrolizumab. Every receptor here comes from an adult with mismatch repair-deficient cancer.

This rearrangement joins TRBV30 to TRBJ2-7; 7 nucleotides match TRBD1. Per germline, CDR1 GTSNPN and CDR2 SVGIG (reference sequence). The CDR3 sequence is 13 residues long. Germline trimming cut 2 bases from V and 5 bases from J; bases unmatched to any gene: 6. CDR3 sequence: CAWSTGAGDEQYF. The CDR3 coding sequence is TGTGCCTGGAGTACAGGGGCTGGCGACGAGCAGTACTTC.

The J gene is TRBJ1-5, the V gene TRBV27; a weak D match, TRBD1 (5 bases). The CDR3 consists of 13 residues. The V gene's germline CDR1 is MNHEY and CDR2 SMNVEV (reference sequence). V was shortened by 4 bases and J by 7 bases, with 11 bases between the two germline ends. Here the CDR3 DNA reads TGTGCCAGCAGTTCAGGGTCACAGCAGCCCCAGCATTTT. It translates to CASSSGSQQPQHF.

The chain is built from TRBV4-2 and TRBJ2-6; 8 nucleotides line up with TRBD1. Germline lookup yields CDR1 LGHNA and CDR2 YNFKEQ. The CDR3 is made up of 20 amino acids. Trimming took 4 bases from V and 0 from J; bases not matched to a gene: 14. CDR3 DNA sequence: TGTGCCAGCAGCCTCAGGCCCCCCGGGACAGGATTCTCTGGGGCCAACGTCCTGACTTTC. Amino acids: CASSLRPPGTGFSGANVLTF.

The chain joins TRBV7-9 to TRBJ2-1; 11 bases match TRBD2. From germline, CDR1 is SEHNR and CDR2 FQNEAQ (reference sequence). Germline trimming cut 3 bases from V and 7 bases from J; bases unmatched to any gene: 5. The CDR3 spans 15 residues. The CDR3 loop is CASSFPLAGENEQFF. CDR3 DNA sequence: TGTGCCAGCAGCTTCCCACTAGCGGGAGAGAATGAGCAGTTCTTC.

The chain uses TRBV5-4 and TRBJ2-7, with TRBD1 matching over 8 bases. The junction had 13 bases not matched to a gene; V was cut back by 4 bases and J by 4 bases. CDR1 is SGHNT, CDR2 YYREEE, per germline (reference sequence). This CDR3 is built from 16 residues. As DNA, the CDR3 is TGTGCCAGCAGCCTCCCCACACTGGGACAGGAGTACGAGCAGTACTTC. It encodes CASSLPTLGQEYEQYF.